These 14 T cell receptor beta chains were sequenced from one sample in a study of OX40 agonist ivuxolimab in advanced cancers. Produced via immunoSEQ multiplex PCR; TCRdb's table is partial and in-frame only. The table includes some 11,000 clones, 77% detected once. Sequenced here: CD4+ or CD8+ T cells sorted from blood, sampled in a trial of the OX40 agonist ivuxolimab. These receptor sequences come from an adult with an advanced solid tumor such as melanoma, head and neck, liver or kidney cancer.

The chain carries TRBV6-1 and TRBJ2-7; D gene unclear. The CDR3 loop spans 11 amino acids. Trimming took 8 bases from V and 6 from J, leaving 11 bases between them. In germline, CDR1 is MNHNS, CDR2 SASEGT. CDR3 in DNA: TGTGCCAGCGGGTGGGGTGTCGAGCAGTACTTC. Translation: CASGWGVEQYF.

Remarks on this clone: The junction does not match germline at one end; this may be a read error. The chain has TRBV27 and TRBJ2-7, with D uncertain. Germline V gene sequence: CDR1 MNHEY, CDR2 SMNVEV (reference sequence). The CDR3 extends over 15 amino acids. The CDR3 sequence: CASSPIPPDFYGQYF. The CDR3, as DNA: TGTGCCAGCAGTCCCATTCCCCCCGACTTCTACGGGCAGTACTTC.

The chain links TRBV30 to TRBJ1-1; 9 nucleotides align to TRBD1. Germline assignment: CDR1 GTSNPN and CDR2 SVGIG (reference sequence). This CDR3 is 12 amino acids long. V was clipped by 8 bases and J by 0 bases; unmatched bases: 1. CDR3 nucleotide sequence: TGTGCCGGACAGGGGCTGAACACTGAAGCTTTCTTT. It encodes CAGQGLNTEAFF.

The chain joins TRBV2 to TRBJ2-3; 10 bases line up with TRBD1. This CDR3 comprises 19 residues. Trimming took 5 bases from V and 2 from J; bases not matched to a gene: 16. From germline, CDR1 is SNHLY and CDR2 FYNNEI. CDR3 protein: CASSRDRGPREYLTDTQYF. The DNA of the CDR3 is TGTGCCAGCAGTCGGGACAGGGGACCCCGGGAGTATCTCACAGATACGCAGTATTTT.

This chain joins TRBV6-5 and TRBJ2-2; D not certain. V shed 0 bases and J shed 1 base, with 6 bases lying between them. The CDR3 sequence is 15 residues long. Germline V gene data show CDR1 as MNHEY and CDR2 as SVGAGI. CDR3 DNA: TGTGCCAGCAGTTACTCGACGGGGAACACCGGGGAGCTGTTTTTT. Residues: CASSYSTGNTGELFF.

The chain recombines TRBV14 with TRBJ1-6; D gene unclear. The germline CDR1 and CDR2 sequences are SGHDN and FVKESK. V was trimmed by 5 bases and J by 2 bases, leaving 13 bases between them. The CDR3 spans 16 residues. The CDR3 DNA reads TGTGCCAGCAGCTCTGGTCATAGGGCCTATAATTCACCCCTCCACTTT. This codes for CASSSGHRAYNSPLHF. The whole variable domain, remainder taken from reference TRBV14 and TRBJ1-6, is EAGVTQFPSHSVIEKGQTVTLRCDPISGHDNLYWYRRVMGKEIKFLLHFVKESKQDESGMPNNRFLAERTGGTYSTLKVQPAELEDSGVYFCASSSGHRAYNSPLHFGNGTRLTVT.

The chain combines TRBV7-3 with TRBJ2-7; either TRBD1 or TRBD2 may fit D (5 bases each). V lost 2 bases and J lost 6, with 11 bases in between. CDR1 is SGHTA and CDR2 is FQGTGA in the germline V gene. This CDR3 is 13 amino acids long. This chain's CDR3 is CASSLGTASEQYF. CDR3 coding DNA: TGTGCCAGCAGCTTAGGGACCGCCAGCGAGCAGTACTTC.

This chain uses TRBV6-4 with TRBJ2-2, with D possibly being TRBD1 (6 bases). The CDR3 covers 13 residues. Looked up from germline, CDR1 is MRHNA and CDR2 is SNTAGT. The V end was cut by 4 bases, the J end by 7 bases, with 10 bases between. The CDR3 protein is CASSGTEYGELFF. The DNA for the CDR3 is TGTGCCAGCAGTGGGACAGAATACGGGGAGCTGTTTTTT.

J is TRBJ2-7 and V is TRBV5-5, with a weak D call TRBD2 (5 bases). The CDR3 spans 14 residues. CDR1 is SGHKS, CDR2 YYEKEE, per germline (reference sequence). The V end lost 0 bases, the J end lost 4 bases, and 11 bases lay between the germline ends. This chain's CDR3 is CASSLEAPGYEQYF. CDR3 bases: TGTGCCAGCAGCTTGGAGGCCCCGGGGTACGAGCAGTACTTC. The full variable domain, completed using reference TRBV5-5 and TRBJ2-7, is DAGVTQSPTHLIKTRGQQVTLRCSPISGHKSVSWYQQVLGQGPQFIFQYYEKEERGRGNFPDRFSARQFPNYSSELNVNALLLGDSALYLCASSLEAPGYEQYFGPGTRLTVT.

Only a few counts were recorded for this clone. The chain uses TRBV10-2 and TRBJ2-7; D is ambiguous. CDR1 is WSHSY and CDR2 is SAAADI in the germline V gene. Trimming cost V 9 bases and J 1 base, with 16 bases left between them. The CDR3 length is 14 residues. The CDR3 DNA follows: TGCGCCAGTGCTGACGCGACGCGATCCTACGAGCAGTACTTC. Residues: CASADATRSYEQYF.

This chain uses TRBV27 with TRBJ2-3; D is ambiguous. V gave up 3 bases and J gave up 2 bases, with 12 bases separating them. The CDR3 has 15 amino acids. The germline CDR1 and CDR2 sequences are MNHEY and SMNVEV (reference sequence). The CDR3 bases are TGTGCCAGCAGTTTTTCCCCGGGTCCCACAGATACGCAGTATTTT. As protein: CASSFSPGPTDTQYF.

The chain carries TRBV7-8 and TRBJ2-5, with 9 bases that match TRBD1. J gave up 1 base and V 7 bases, and 10 bases lay outside the gene matches. Germline CDR1 is SGHVS and CDR2 is FQNEAQ. The CDR3 sequence is 16 residues long. CDR3 residues: CASIPPGTGIQETQYF. The CDR3 DNA reads TGTGCCAGCATCCCCCCGGGGACAGGGATCCAAGAGACCCAGTACTTC.

The V gene is TRBV5-5, the J gene TRBJ1-1; the match to TRBD1 covers 8 bases. The CDR3 has 15 residues. After removal of 4 bases from V and 5 bases from J, the junction contained 10 bases not matched to a gene. In germline, CDR1 is SGHKS, CDR2 YYEKEE (reference sequence). CDR3 in amino acids: CASSLGQGIATEAFF. The CDR3 region has the DNA TGTGCCAGCAGCCTCGGACAGGGAATCGCGACTGAAGCTTTCTTT.

The chain couples TRBV6-5 to TRBJ1-5, with a possible D match to TRBD1 (6 bases). The V end was cut by 4 bases, the J end by 6 bases, with 16 bases between. CDR3 length equals 15 residues. The germline CDR1 and CDR2 sequences are MNHEY and SVGAGI. CDR3 bases: TGTGCCAGCAGTTCTGACCAGGGGCCCGGTCAGCCCCAGCATTTT. Translation: CASSSDQGPGQPQHF.